This TCR beta chain was documented in a study of beta chain features in type 1 diabetes. Study-wide background: What patients shared with healthy donors was a similar profile of age, gender and cell yields. All of the samples together had approximately 99 million sorted cells examined.

Germline V gene sequence: CDR1 MNHNS, CDR2 SASEGT. The junction had 8 bases not matched to a gene; V was cut back by 9 bases and J by 12 bases. This CDR3 has 11 amino acids. Study results and caveats: Among all four CD4+ subsets, Type 1 diabetes patients had TCRB CDR3s that were moderately but significantly shorter.

With respect to this clone: Its antigen is as yet unknown.

The study reverse transcribed the entire isolated RNA, so it sequenced expressed TCRB transcripts. TCRdb keeps only in-frame clones here, not all; method: immunoSEQ multiplex PCR. The repertoire includes 600,000 or so clones, around an eighth of them detected once, and more than 0.1% sits in the top ten. Sorted CD4+ subsets: naive, central memory, regulatory, stem cell-like memory (CD45RO/CCR7/CD25/CD127/CD95/CD27 panel). This chain uses TRBV6-1 with TRBJ2-1, with 7 positions matching TRBD2. This clonotype was obtained from a man aged 25 to 40 with type 1 diabetes. Sequencing was performed on naive CD4+ T cells from blood. CDR3 DNA: TGTGCCAGTGCCTGGACTAGTAGGCAGTTCTTC. Its protein product is CASAWTSRQFF.